A single sample gave rise to the 3 T cell receptor beta chains below, sequenced in a study of T cell changes during pregnancy in multiple sclerosis. Some clones are missing from TCRdb's copy, which holds only in-frame ones; the method was immunoSEQ multiplex PCR. The sample carries 30,000 to 40,000 clones, 91% recorded once. The specimen was CD4+ T cells from peripheral blood mononuclear cells, collected in the third trimester of pregnancy. The origin of the receptors is a female donor in good health, enrolled as a control in a pregnancy study.

The gene calls are TRBV5-4 and TRBJ2-7, with D maybe TRBD2 (5 bases). The CDR3 contains 12 residues. V gave up 3 bases and J gave up 9 bases, with 13 bases separating them. Germline V lookup: CDR1 SGHNT, CDR2 YYREEE (reference sequence). In nucleotides, the CDR3 is TGTGCCAGCAGCTCGAGGTTGGGAGTGCAGTACTTC. Its protein is CASSSRLGVQYF.

The rearrangement joins TRBV14 to TRBJ2-7; 8 bases agree with TRBD1. Germline assignment: CDR1 SGHDN and CDR2 FVKESK. Trimming removed 2 bases from V and 5 bases from J; junction bases left unmatched: 5. The CDR3 runs to 14 residues. In DNA form, the CDR3 reads TGTGCCAGCAGCCAAAGACAGGGGCGCAACGAGCAGTACTTC. Translated: CASSQRQGRNEQYF.

The chain employs TRBV10-3 and TRBJ2-1; 11 bases line up with TRBD2. This CDR3 contains 16 residues. Germline lookup yields CDR1 ENHRY and CDR2 SYGVKD. The V gene end was trimmed by 6 bases and the J gene end by 10 bases; junction bases not matched to a gene: 14. CDR3 amino acids: CAIRTETSGAEGEQFF. The DNA of the CDR3 is TGTGCCATCAGGACAGAGACTAGCGGGGCGGAGGGGGAGCAGTTCTTC.